A selection of T cell receptor beta chains follows, all from one sample in a study of cytomegalovirus exposure and HLA in healthy donors. Using immunoSEQ multiplex PCR, the repertoire was profiled, and TCRdb retains in-frame clones only, with some absent. The repertoire holds approximately 230,000 clones, roughly 87% seen once, with about 11% in the top ten. The specimen sequenced was PBMCs. These receptors all come from a young man in good health and CMV-seropositive. Each CDR3 is given with its conserved first and last residue. The D gene is left open where the match is weak. Clone sizes are given selectively: once, few, many, or a class where the clone is expanded.

TRBJ1-2	TRBV28	NA	NA	TGTGCCAGCAGTTTACGAACCGGGGCCACGCTGGACTATGGCTACACCTTC	CASSLRTGATLDYGYTF
TRBJ2-2	TRBV9	TRBD2	NA	TGTGCCAGCAGCGTCTCAGCGGGAGTCGGGACCGGGGAGCTGTTTTTT	CASSVSAGVGTGELFF
TRBJ1-2	TRBV29-1	NA	NA	TGCAGCGTTGGACAAAACTATGGCTACACCTTC	CSVGQNYGYTF
TRBJ1-2	TRBV7-9	TRBD1	NA	TGTGCCAGCCGACCGATGACAGGGCACGGCTACACCTTC	CASRPMTGHGYTF
TRBJ2-5	TRBV5-6	NA	NA	TGTGCCAGCAGCTTGGAGAGGAGCTTTTCAGAGACCCAGTACTTC	CASSLERSFSETQYF
TRBJ1-2	TRBV6-1	TRBD1	NA	TGTGCCAGCAGCGGACAGGAGAACTATGGCTACACCTTC	CASSGQENYGYTF
TRBJ2-3	TRBV2	NA	NA	TGTGCCAGCAGTCGGGACGGATCTAGCACAGATACGCAGTATTTT	CASSRDGSSTDTQYF
TRBJ2-2	TRBV14	NA	NA	TGTGCCAGCAGCCAAGACCTAGCTACCGGGGAGCTGTTTTTT	CASSQDLATGELFF
TRBJ2-1	TRBV7-7	NA	NA	TGTGCCAGCAGCTTGAGTCATCTGAATGAGCAGTTCTTC	CASSLSHLNEQFF
TRBJ1-2	TRBV5-6	TRBD1	NA	TGTGCCAGCAGCTTGGAGGGGGCTGGCTACACCTTC	CASSLEGAGYTF
TRBJ1-3	TRBV30	NA	NA	TGTGCCCGTGGGGGGGCGCGAGGAAACACCATATATTTT	CARGGARGNTIYF
TRBJ2-7	TRBV7-8	NA	once	TGTGCCAGCAGCGAATTGGGACCGGGCGTCCACGAGCAGTACTTC	CASSELGPGVHEQYF
TRBJ1-1	TRBV27	NA	NA	TGTGCCAGCAGTGGGCCCCGGGACACGGTGTTCTTT	CASSGPRDTVFF
TRBJ1-5	TRBV6-5	NA	many	TGTGCCAGCAGTTACGACTCAGGGACTCAGCCCCAGCATTTT	CASSYDSGTQPQHF
TRBJ2-7	TRBV4-3	TRBD2	NA	TGCGCCAGCAGCCAAGAACCGGGGGGAAGGGGGACTAGCGTAATCCAGTACTTC	CASSQEPGGRGTSVIQYF
TRBJ1-2	TRBV6-5	NA	NA	TGTGCCAGCAGTTACTCACTCATGACTAACTATGGCTACACCTTC	CASSYSLMTNYGYTF
TRBJ2-5	TRBV29-1	NA	NA	TGCAGCGTTGGAACTAGCCAGAGCACCGAGACCCAGTACTTC	CSVGTSQSTETQYF
TRBJ2-3	TRBV27	TRBD2	NA	TGTGCCAGCAGTTTAAGACTAGCGGGCGGCACAGATACGCAGTATTTT	CASSLRLAGGTDTQYF
TRBJ1-4	TRBV5-4	NA	once	TGTGCCAGCAGCTTAGGGACAAATAATGAAAAACTGTTTTTT	CASSLGTNNEKLFF
TRBJ2-7	TRBV9	TRBD2	NA	TGTGCCAGCAGCGCGCGGACTAGCGCAGAGGCCTACGAGCAGTACTTC	CASSARTSAEAYEQYF
TRBJ2-7	TRBV19	TRBD1	NA	TGTGCCAGTAGTCAAGACAGGGGAAACGAGCAGTACTTC	CASSQDRGNEQYF
TRBJ2-3	TRBV25-1	TRBD2	once	TGTGCCAGCAGTTCGACAGAAGCGGGAGAGGCCCATACGCAGTATTTT	CASSSTEAGEAHTQYF
TRBJ2-1	TRBV28	TRBD2	NA	TGTGCCAGCCCCCCAGCGGGAGGGAGCTCCTACAATGAGCAGTTCTTC	CASPPAGGSSYNEQFF
TRBJ2-1	TRBV5-4	TRBD2	NA	TGTGCCAGCAGCTGGGGGGGACCACTAAAAGAGCAGTTCTTC	CASSWGGPLKEQFF
TRBJ2-5	TRBV5-8	TRBD1	NA	TGTGCCAGCAGCCCTGACGGGACAGGGCGGGAGACCCAGTACTTC	CASSPDGTGRETQYF
TRBJ2-7	TRBV4-3	NA	NA	TGCGCCAGCAGCCAAGTTCTTCAGAGCTACGAGCAGTACTTC	CASSQVLQSYEQYF
TRBJ1-1	TRBV30	TRBD1	NA	TGTGCCTGGAGGCCCCGGACAGGGGAGGGCCTCTTT	CAWRPRTGEGLF
TRBJ1-1	TRBV6-1	NA	NA	TGTGCCAGCAGTGATGTCGTCGGTACAGAGATGAACACTGAAGCTTTCTTT	CASSDVVGTEMNTEAFF
TRBJ1-2	TRBV5-1	NA	few	TGCGCCAGCAGCCGGGACGGTACGCCTAACTATGGCTACACCTTC	CASSRDGTPNYGYTF
TRBJ2-7	TRBV7-9	NA	NA	TGTGCCAGCAGCGAGGGCCGCGGTCTATCCTACGAGCAGTACTTC	CASSEGRGLSYEQYF
TRBJ2-1	TRBV7-6	TRBD1	once	TGTGCCAGCAGCGGGCGACAGGGGGCATCCTACAATGAGCAGTTCTTC	CASSGRQGASYNEQFF
TRBJ2-1	TRBV5-1	NA	NA	TGCGCCAGCAGCTTCGCCAGGATCTCCTACAATGAGCAGTTCTTC	CASSFARISYNEQFF
TRBJ2-7	TRBV4-3	NA	NA	TGCGCCAGCAGCCAAGTAGTGGACTTCTCCTACGAGCAGTACTTC	CASSQVVDFSYEQYF
TRBJ2-7	TRBV14	TRBD1	NA	TGTGCCACCTGGACAGGGTCTGGAAGAGGGGGCTCCTACGAGCAGTACTTC	CATWTGSGRGGSYEQYF
TRBJ2-7	TRBV18	TRBD1	NA	TGTGCCAGCTCACCCGTAGGGACAGGGAGAAGCTCCTACGAGCAGTACTTC	CASSPVGTGRSSYEQYF
TRBJ1-5	TRBV7-2	TRBD1	NA	TGTGCCAGCAGCTTAGCGGTGGGACAGGTTGGGCAGCCCCAGCATTTT	CASSLAVGQVGQPQHF
TRBJ1-1	TRBV30	NA	NA	TGTGCCTGGAACCCAGATCCGAGGAGGGGCACTGAAGCTTTCTTT	CAWNPDPRRGTEAFF
TRBJ2-7	TRBV11-3	NA	NA	TGTGCCAGCAGCCTAGGGGCCAGAAACTACGAGCAGTACTTC	CASSLGARNYEQYF
TRBJ1-1	TRBV27	NA	NA	TGTGCCAGCAGTTTATCAAGAGGGGCGCTCGGGACTGAAGCTTTCTTT	CASSLSRGALGTEAFF
TRBJ1-1	TRBV6-1	NA	NA	TGTGCCAGCTCAGAAATCGGGGCCGAAGCTTTCTTT	CASSEIGAEAFF
TRBJ2-3	TRBV5-1	NA	once	TGCGCCAGCAGCCTAACGACTTCCACAGATACGCAGTATTTT	CASSLTTSTDTQYF
TRBJ1-1	TRBV29-1	NA	NA	TGCAGCGCTACGTTGGTGACTGAAGCTTTCTTT	CSATLVTEAFF